Listed below are T cell receptor beta chains from one sample, sequenced in a study of blood T cells in healthy people across ages. MiXCR, applied by TCRdb to the 5' RACE reads, yields one record per CDR3 protein. This sample has about 800,000 distinct CDR3 sequences, with 46% found just once. Sequenced material: blood. The receptor source for this set is a man older than 75 in good health. CDR3s include the opening cysteine and the closing phenylalanine or tryptophan. A D gene is named only where the DNA matches it firmly. A clone size is listed for some rows: how often the clone was seen (once, few, many), or a class if it is expanded.

D gene	V gene	clone size	J gene	CDR3 protein	CDR3 DNA
TRBD1	TRBV12-3/TRBV12-4	NA	TRBJ2-2	CANRGAGDTGELFF	TGTGCCAACAGGGGTGCTGGCGACACCGGGGAGCTGTTTTTT
NA	TRBV20-1	NA	TRBJ2-7	CSAQHPTRVVREQYF	TGCAGTGCTCAACACCCGACAAGGGTTGTCAGGGAGCAGTACTTC
TRBD1	TRBV11-2	NA	TRBJ2-7	CASSTSGQGYEQYF	TGTGCCAGCAGCACTTCGGGACAGGGCTACGAGCAGTACTTC
NA	TRBV5-1	few	TRBJ1-5	CARQGWQPQHF	TGCGCCAGACAGGGTTGGCAGCCCCAGCATTTT
NA	TRBV5-4	once	TRBJ2-5	CASSHHSGTMEQYF	TGTGCCAGCAGCCACCATTCCGGGACAATGGAGCAGTACTTC
NA	TRBV28	NA	TRBJ1-5	CAIRGGVRNQPQHF	TGTGCCATCCGGGGAGGGGTACGCAATCAGCCCCAGCATTTT
NA	TRBV24-1	NA	TRBJ2-3	CATSEESGVTDAQYF	TGTGCCACCAGTGAGGAAAGCGGAGTCACAGATGCGCAGTATTTT
TRBD1	TRBV5-1	few	TRBJ2-1	CASRTGTGEGWEQFF	TGCGCCAGCAGAACCGGGACAGGGGAAGGTTGGGAGCAGTTCTTC
TRBD1	TRBV27	once	TRBJ1-5	CASRVSGTGLAGQPQHF	TGTGCCAGCAGAGTATCCGGGACAGGTCTCGCGGGTCAGCCCCAGCATTTT
TRBD2	TRBV7-2	many	TRBJ2-5	CASSLGTSGRQETQYF	TGTGCCAGCAGCTTGGGGACTAGCGGGAGGCAAGAGACCCAGTACTTC
NA	TRBV9	few	TRBJ2-7	CASSVAAKGYEQYF	TGTGCCAGCAGCGTAGCTGCTAAGGGCTACGAGCAGTACTTC
NA	TRBV28	many	TRBJ1-1	CASIPRVEGTEAFF	TGTGCCAGCATCCCGAGGGTCGAAGGGACTGAAGCTTTCTTT
TRBD2	TRBV20-1	once	TRBJ2-3	CSAAPGTNADTQYF	TGCAGTGCTGCTCCCGGGACTAACGCAGATACGCAGTATTTT
NA	TRBV29-1	NA	TRBJ2-5	CSVTGLPGDEQYF	TGCAGCGTCACTGGACTACCGGGCGATGAGCAGTACTTC
TRBD1	TRBV10-3	NA	TRBJ2-7	CAISGRGSSYEQYF	TGTGCCATCAGTGGCAGGGGGAGCTCCTACGAGCAGTACTTC
NA	TRBV7-9	few	TRBJ2-3	CASSLDKSTDTQYF	TGTGCCAGCAGCTTGGACAAGAGCACAGATACGCAGTATTTT
NA	TRBV12-3/TRBV12-4	NA	TRBJ1-6	CASSRGTGLPLHF	TGTGCCAGCAGCCGGGGAACAGGTCTTCCCCTCCACTTT
NA	TRBV29-1	NA	TRBJ1-1	CSVSGQSDTEAFF	TGCAGCGTTTCCGGACAGTCGGACACTGAAGCTTTCTTT
TRBD2	TRBV6-6	NA	TRBJ2-1	CASSYSAGTSLRGEQFF	TGTGCTAGCAGTTACTCGGCCGGGACTAGTCTCCGGGGTGAGCAGTTCTTC
TRBD2	TRBV19	NA	TRBJ2-4	CASSIWGRASFDKNIQYF	TGTGCCAGTAGTATCTGGGGGAGGGCCTCCTTTGACAAAAACATTCAGTACTTC
NA	TRBV20-1	few	TRBJ2-7	CSAIQKEQYF	TGCAGTGCTATACAGAAAGAGCAGTACTTC
NA	TRBV7-2	NA	TRBJ1-2	CASSLVPLIPLNYGYTF	TGTGCCAGCAGCTTAGTGCCCCTGATACCTCTTAACTATGGCTACACCTTC
NA	TRBV7-2	NA	TRBJ2-7	CANSLGEGSIRYEQYF	TGTGCCAACAGCTTAGGGGAAGGGAGTATACGTTACGAGCAGTACTTC
TRBD2	TRBV7-9	NA	TRBJ2-3	CAGSTSGGTDTQYF	TGTGCCGGCAGTACTAGCGGGGGCACAGATACGCAGTATTTT
NA	TRBV3-1	NA	TRBJ1-6	CASSQEDRRSPLHF	TGTGCCAGCAGCCAAGAAGACAGGCGGTCACCCCTCCACTTT
TRBD2	TRBV7-2	NA	TRBJ2-3	CASSLVGGSGSGGDTQYF	TGTGCCAGCAGCTTAGTGGGAGGTAGCGGGAGTGGGGGAGACACGCAGTATTTT
NA	TRBV4-3	NA	TRBJ2-5	CASRQKLVEGETQYF	TGCGCCAGCAGACAAAAACTAGTTGAAGGAGAGACCCAGTACTTC
NA	TRBV4-2	NA	TRBJ2-2	CASSQERLRGNTGELFF	TGTGCCAGCAGCCAAGAGAGGCTTCGCGGGAACACCGGGGAGCTGTTTTTT
NA	TRBV4-2	NA	TRBJ1-4	CAGSLDSHNEKLFF	TGTGCCGGCAGTCTGGACAGCCATAATGAAAAACTGTTTTTT
NA	TRBV29-1	NA	TRBJ1-2	CSVGTAGVRRYTF	TGCAGCGTGGGGACCGCGGGGGTAAGACGCTACACCTTC
NA	TRBV28	NA	TRBJ1-1	CAGSRITGSTEAFF	TGTGCCGGCAGCCGAATCACAGGGAGCACTGAAGCTTTCTTT
NA	TRBV10-3	NA	TRBJ1-4	CAIGDRTKQTNEKLFF	TGTGCCATAGGAGACAGAACTAAACAGACTAATGAAAAACTGTTTTTT
NA	TRBV6-2/TRBV6-3	once	TRBJ1-1	CASSSPWQGLGTEAFF	TGTGCCAGCAGTTCCCCTTGGCAGGGATTAGGGACTGAAGCTTTCTTT
NA	TRBV6-6	NA	TRBJ2-7	CASSYGEYEQYF	TGTGCCAGCAGTTACGGGGAGTACGAGCAGTACTTC
NA	TRBV20-1	many	TRBJ2-5	CSARTDHRETQYF	TGCAGTGCTAGGACCGATCACCGAGAGACCCAGTACTTC
NA	TRBV3-1	few	TRBJ2-7	CASSRNRASYEQYF	TGTGCCAGCAGCCGTAACAGGGCATCGTACGAGCAGTACTTC
NA	TRBV6-2/TRBV6-3	few	TRBJ2-4	CADWTALAKNIQYF	TGTGCCGATTGGACAGCTCTAGCCAAAAACATTCAGTACTTC
NA	TRBV15	NA	TRBJ2-5	CATSQDRAPGTQYF	TGTGCCACCAGCCAAGATAGGGCTCCGGGGACCCAGTACTTC
NA	TRBV10-3	few	TRBJ1-2	CAISGEGYGYTF	TGTGCCATCAGTGGAGAAGGTTATGGCTACACCTTC
TRBD2	TRBV20-1	few	TRBJ2-7	CSAPTTSGRATEQYF	TGCAGTGCTCCTACGACTAGCGGGAGGGCAACCGAGCAGTACTTC
TRBD1	TRBV28	NA	TRBJ2-5	CASSPRGTGELLGTQYF	TGTGCCAGCAGTCCAAGAGGGACAGGAGAGCTATTAGGGACCCAGTACTTC
NA	TRBV6-5	NA	TRBJ2-7	CASSFKGDEQYF	TGTGCCAGCAGTTTCAAGGGTGACGAGCAGTACTTC
NA	TRBV12-3/TRBV12-4	few	TRBJ2-2	CASSPRNYAGELFF	TGTGCCAGCAGTCCTAGAAACTACGCCGGGGAGCTGTTTTTT
NA	TRBV20-1	NA	TRBJ2-1	CSALALSSYNEQFF	TGCAGTGCCCTAGCTTTGAGCTCCTACAATGAGCAGTTCTTC
NA	TRBV3-1	NA	TRBJ2-1	CASSPGWGEQFF	TGTGCCAGCAGCCCAGGGTGGGGTGAGCAGTTCTTC
NA	TRBV20-1	few	TRBJ2-5	CSARDPRGRGETQYF	TGCAGTGCTAGAGATCCCAGGGGTCGCGGGGAGACCCAGTACTTC
TRBD1	TRBV7-9	few	TRBJ1-2	CASSLDGQGEGYGYTF	TGTGCCAGCAGCTTAGATGGGCAGGGGGAAGGTTATGGCTACACCTTC
NA	TRBV24-1	few	TRBJ2-5	CATSDLRDSQETQYF	TGTGCCACCAGTGATTTGCGCGACAGCCAAGAGACCCAGTACTTC
NA	TRBV6-2/TRBV6-3	few	TRBJ2-5	CASSYSWRLVETQYF	TGTGCCAGCAGTTACTCGTGGAGACTAGTCGAGACCCAGTACTTC
TRBD2	TRBV5-1	NA	TRBJ2-1	CASSSAGANVQQFF	TGCGCCAGCAGTTCAGCGGGAGCTAACGTACAGCAGTTCTTC
TRBD2	TRBV7-9	NA	TRBJ2-1	CASSLLMGGNSYNEQFF	TGTGCCAGCAGCTTACTGATGGGGGGGAACTCCTACAATGAGCAGTTCTTC
NA	TRBV7-3	few	TRBJ2-4	CASSPVAGKSIQYF	TGTGCCAGCAGCCCTGTGGCGGGAAAGAGCATTCAGTACTTC
NA	TRBV6-4	NA	TRBJ2-1	CASSSELSLNEQFF	TGTGCCAGCAGTAGTGAACTTTCACTAAATGAGCAGTTCTTC